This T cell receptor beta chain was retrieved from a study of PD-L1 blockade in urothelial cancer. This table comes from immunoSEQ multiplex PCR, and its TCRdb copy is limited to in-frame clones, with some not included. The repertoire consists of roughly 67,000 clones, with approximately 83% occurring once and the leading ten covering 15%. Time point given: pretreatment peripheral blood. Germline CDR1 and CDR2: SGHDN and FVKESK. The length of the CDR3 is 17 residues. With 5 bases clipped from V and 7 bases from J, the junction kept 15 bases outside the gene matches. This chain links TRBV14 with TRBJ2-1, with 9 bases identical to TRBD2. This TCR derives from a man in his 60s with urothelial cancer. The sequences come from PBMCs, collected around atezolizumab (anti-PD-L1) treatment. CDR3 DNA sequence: TGTGCCAGCAGCGCCCTCGGTCGGGGCGGGGGGGTTAATGAGCAGTTCTTC. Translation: CASSALGRGGGVNEQFF.